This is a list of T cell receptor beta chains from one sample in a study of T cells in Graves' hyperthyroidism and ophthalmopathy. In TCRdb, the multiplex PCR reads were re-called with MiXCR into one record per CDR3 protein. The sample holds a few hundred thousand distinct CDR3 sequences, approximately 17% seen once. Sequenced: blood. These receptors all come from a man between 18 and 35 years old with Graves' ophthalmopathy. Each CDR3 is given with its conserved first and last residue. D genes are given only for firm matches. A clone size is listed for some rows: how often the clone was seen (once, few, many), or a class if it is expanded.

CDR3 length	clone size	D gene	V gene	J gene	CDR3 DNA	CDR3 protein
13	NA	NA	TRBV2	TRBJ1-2	TGTGCCAGCAGTATTGGACGGGGTCGTGGCTACACCTTC	CASSIGRGRGYTF
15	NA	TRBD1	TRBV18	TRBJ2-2	TGTGCCAGCTCATCCAGACAGGGGAGCACCGGGGAGCTGTTTTTT	CASSSRQGSTGELFF
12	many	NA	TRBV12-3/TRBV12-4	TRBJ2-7	TGTGCCAGCAGTTATGGGGGCTACGAGCAGTACTTC	CASSYGGYEQYF
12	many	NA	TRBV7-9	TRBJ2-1	TGTGCCAGCAGCCCCCCCGGGACGGGGCAGTTCTTC	CASSPPGTGQFF
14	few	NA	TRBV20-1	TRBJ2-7	TGCAGTGCTAGAGATCCGGGGAACTCCTACGAGCAGTACTTC	CSARDPGNSYEQYF
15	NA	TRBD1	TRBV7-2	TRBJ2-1	TGTGCCAGCAGCTCTGGTGGACAGGGTGTGGATGAGCAGTTCTTC	CASSSGGQGVDEQFF
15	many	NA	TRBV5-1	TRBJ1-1	TGCGCCAGCAGCTTGGCCGCGGGGCAGACCACTGAAGCTTTCTTT	CASSLAAGQTTEAFF
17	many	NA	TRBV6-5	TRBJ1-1	TGTGCCAGCAGTTACTCGAGGGTGGGTGGATCGAACACTGAAGCTTTCTTT	CASSYSRVGGSNTEAFF
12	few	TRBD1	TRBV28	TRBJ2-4	TGTGCCAGCAGTTTACGACAGGGCTTAAAGTACTTC	CASSLRQGLKYF
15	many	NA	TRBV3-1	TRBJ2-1	TGTGCCAGCAGGGAAAGGAGGGGGGATGTAAATGAGCAGTTCTTC	CASRERRGDVNEQFF
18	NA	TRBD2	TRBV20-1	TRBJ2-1	TGCAGTGCTAGACCGCCGGGACTAGCGGGGGGGCGAGGGAATGAGCAGTTCTTC	CSARPPGLAGGRGNEQFF
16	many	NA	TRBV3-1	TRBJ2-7	TGTGCCAGCAGCCAAGGGGATTGGCGGGGAGGATACGAGCAGTACTTC	CASSQGDWRGGYEQYF
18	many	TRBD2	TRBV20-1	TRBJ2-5	TGCAGTGCTAGGCTCCTCGGGACTAGCGGGACCAACCAAGAGACCCAGTACTTC	CSARLLGTSGTNQETQYF
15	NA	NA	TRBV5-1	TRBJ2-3	TGCGCCAGCAGCGGGGGGGCCGTAAGGACAGATACGCAGTATTTT	CASSGGAVRTDTQYF
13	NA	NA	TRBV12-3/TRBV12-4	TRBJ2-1	TGTGCCAGCAGTTTTCAATTAGGGGGGGAGCAGTTCTTC	CASSFQLGGEQFF